This T cell receptor (beta chain) was sequenced for a study of identical twins. Study results and caveats: For out-of-frame beta sequences, excess twin sharing was weaker.

The CDR3 runs 14 residues. Trimming removed 6 bases from V and 5 bases from J; junction bases left unmatched: 5. This clonotype was detected a few times. Antigen unknown. TCRdb fed the 5' RACE reads into MiXCR, producing one record per CDR3 protein. This table has some 500,000 distinct CDR3 sequences, 12% to 15% appearing once. The same sample was also studied in work on yellow fever vaccine responses in identical twins.

The chain is built from TRBV12-3 or TRBV12-4 and TRBJ2-2; the match to TRBD2 covers 8 bases. The TCR was taken from a woman younger than 30 in good health. The specimen sequenced was CD4+ T cells sorted from blood. CDR3 loop: CASRQSSGTGELFF. CDR3 coding DNA: TGTGCCAGCAGGCAGTCTAGCGGGACCGGGGAGCTGTTTTTT.